Listed below are T cell receptor beta chains from one sample, sequenced in a study of OX40 agonist ivuxolimab in advanced cancers. Data came from immunoSEQ multiplex PCR; TCRdb stores just in-frame clones and leaves some out. The sample lists tens of thousands of clones, 82% seen once, with roughly 6.2% in the top ten. The source was CD4+ or CD8+ T cells sorted from blood, collected in a trial of the OX40 agonist ivuxolimab. The receptors derive from an adult with an advanced solid tumor such as melanoma, head and neck, liver or kidney cancer. The CDR3 runs from the conserved cysteine through the conserved F or W. D genes are given only for firm matches. Rows may omit the clone size; those that give it use once, few, many or a size class.

V	size	J	D	DNA	CDR3
TRBV29-1	.	TRBJ2-7	TRBD1	TGCAGCGTTGCCGACAGGGGGTGGAACGAGCAGTACTTC	CSVADRGWNEQYF
TRBV5-4	.	TRBJ2-1	.	TGTGCCAGCAGCGGGGGGACTGGCGGGGTCTACAATGAGCAGTTCTTC	CASSGGTGGVYNEQFF
TRBV2	.	TRBJ1-2	TRBD1	TGTGCCAGCAGTGAAAGAGGAGGACAGGCCTATGGCTACACCTTC	CASSERGGQAYGYTF
TRBV5-1	.	TRBJ2-2	.	TGCGCCAGCAGTATTTCCGGGTTCACCGGGGAGCTGTTTTTT	CASSISGFTGELFF
TRBV11-2	.	TRBJ1-2	TRBD1	TGTGCCAGCAGCTCCTCCTTACAGGGGAACTATGGCTACACCTTC	CASSSSLQGNYGYTF
TRBV11-2	.	TRBJ2-2	.	TGTGCCAGCAGCTTAGTGGCGGGCGTGGAAACCGGGGAGCTGTTTTTT	CASSLVAGVETGELFF
TRBV28	.	TRBJ2-5	.	TGTGCCAGCAGGACAGGAGGGGGGTCAGAGACCCAGTACTTC	CASRTGGGSETQYF
TRBV30	few	TRBJ2-7	TRBD1	TGTGCCTGGTCGACAGGGTTCGGCTCCTACGAGCAGTACTTC	CAWSTGFGSYEQYF
TRBV28	.	TRBJ2-5	.	TGTGCCAGCAGTGGCCACGGGAGAGAGACCCAGTACTTC	CASSGHGRETQYF
TRBV28	.	TRBJ1-2	.	TGTGCCGGCAGTACCCGACAGCAGTATGGCTACACCTTC	CAGSTRQQYGYTF
TRBV5-6	.	TRBJ2-6	TRBD1	TGTGCCAGCAGCTTGGCAGGGGGCGCTGGGGCCAACGTCCTGACTTTC	CASSLAGGAGANVLTF
TRBV6-5	.	TRBJ1-3	.	TGTGCCAGCAGTTACTCCGTTTTCTCTGGAAACACCATATATTTT	CASSYSVFSGNTIYF
TRBV9	.	TRBJ2-1	TRBD1	TGTGCCAGCAGCGCCCCGCGGGGGGGACAGGGGGCCTACAATGAGCAGTTCTTC	CASSAPRGGQGAYNEQFF
TRBV19	.	TRBJ2-3	.	TGTGCCAGTAGTATGGACTCGGGAAGCACAGATACGCAGTATTTT	CASSMDSGSTDTQYF
TRBV7-8	.	TRBJ2-5	.	TGTGCCAGCAGTTTCGGACAGCAAGAGACCCAGTACTTC	CASSFGQQETQYF
TRBV19	.	TRBJ2-3	.	TGTGCCAGTAGTAAAGGGACAAGCTACAGCACAGATACGCAGTATTTT	CASSKGTSYSTDTQYF
TRBV30	.	TRBJ2-3	TRBD2	TGTGCCTGGAGTGATGGCCTAGCGGGGACAGATACGCAGTATTTT	CAWSDGLAGTDTQYF
TRBV18	.	TRBJ2-6	TRBD1	TGTGCCAGCTCAGAACAGGGGGCTGGGGCCAACGTCCTGACTTTC	CASSEQGAGANVLTF
TRBV2	few	TRBJ2-3	.	TGTGCCAGCATTCAGTATACGCAGTATTTT	CASIQYTQYF
TRBV4-1	.	TRBJ1-2	.	TGCGCCAGCAGCCAAGGCCTATTACGCGCTTCTTCGAACTATGGCTACACCTTC	CASSQGLLRASSNYGYTF